These 9 T cell receptor beta chains were all obtained from the same sample, sequenced in a study of regulatory T cells in long-lasting Graves disease. iRepertoire HTBI primers and Arm-PCR of CDR3 regions built TCR beta libraries. Via MiXCR, TCRdb re-called the multiplex PCR reads, giving one row per CDR3 protein. The sample lists about 660,000 distinct CDR3 sequences; approximately 29% were seen once. Described time point: persistent/refractory GD, antithyroid drugs over 5 years with positive TRAb. PBMCs provided the RNA from which the TCR library was made. The sample here was peripheral blood mononuclear cells (PBMCs), taken when the disease was refractory, from a patient treated with antithyroid drugs. All receptors come from a female donor with Graves disease.

This clonotype was observed at least ten times. This chain connects TRBV12-3 or TRBV12-4 to TRBJ1-1, with D tentatively TRBD1 (6 bases). This CDR3 spans 14 amino acids. V lost 6 bases, J lost 8 bases, and 19 bases lay in between. In DNA form, the CDR3 reads TGTGCCAGCAGACAAACAGGGACGAAGGGGGAAGCTTTCTTT. Encoded protein: CASRQTGTKGEAFF.

This clonotype has only a few counts. This chain uses TRBV3-1 with TRBJ2-7; 7 nucleotides line up with TRBD2. The germline V gene has CDR1 LGHDT and CDR2 YNNKEL (reference sequence). V was pared by 3 bases and J by 3 bases, with 5 bases of the junction left unmatched. CDR3 length: 14 amino acids. Written as DNA, the CDR3 is TGTGCCAGCAGCCAGGGACTACAAAACTACGAGCAGTACTTC. It yields the protein CASSQGLQNYEQYF.

This clonotype was seen a few times. The V gene is TRBV30, the J gene TRBJ1-5; TRBD1 might be the D (5 bases). Germline CDR1 GTSNPN, CDR2 SVGIG (reference sequence). V shed 5 bases and J shed 0 bases, with 8 bases lying between them. This CDR3 comprises 13 residues. CDR3 coding DNA: TGTGCCTGGGGGGACCTTAGCAATCAGCCCCAGCATTTT. Protein sequence: CAWGDLSNQPQHF.

The chain links TRBV20-1 to TRBJ1-6; 9 nucleotides agree with TRBD1. Germline-derived CDR1 and CDR2 are DFQATT and SNEGSKA (reference sequence). V was pared by 1 base and J by 2 bases, with 3 bases of the junction left unmatched. This CDR3 comprises 16 residues. The CDR3 nucleotides read TGCAGTGCTAGAGCAACAGGGGGCGCCTATAATTCACCCCTCCACTTT. This sequence encodes CSARATGGAYNSPLHF.

This clonotype was picked up one time. This chain links TRBV6-5 with TRBJ2-3, with D perhaps matching TRBD2 (6 bases). The CDR3 runs 15 residues. Trimming shortened V by 4 bases and J by 3 bases, and 14 bases separated the two germline ends. CDR1 is MNHEY, CDR2 SVGAGI, per germline. CDR3: CASSLYGRGTDTQYF. CDR3 bases: TGTGCCAGCAGTTTATACGGGAGAGGGACAGATACGCAGTATTTT.

The chain joins TRBV27 to TRBJ2-7, with D maybe TRBD1 (5 bases). The germline CDR1 and CDR2 sequences are MNHEY and SMNVEV (reference sequence). The length of the CDR3 is 15 residues. Trimming stripped 4 bases from V and 5 bases from J, with 18 bases between. CDR3: CASSYRGRVNNEQYF. The CDR3 region has the DNA TGTGCCAGCAGTTATAGGGGCCGAGTAAACAACGAGCAGTACTTC.

V and J are TRBV7-9 and TRBJ1-1; possibly TRBD1 for D (6 bases). The CDR3 runs to 12 residues. CDR1 is SEHNR and CDR2 is FQNEAQ in the germline V gene (reference sequence). V dropped 6 bases and J dropped 8 bases, with 13 bases sitting between them. The CDR3 DNA reads as TGTGCCAGCAGTCGTCGGACAGCAGAAGCTTTCTTT. Translating it yields CASSRRTAEAFF.

Points on this clonotype: A clone one base away is much larger, so this may be a read error. The rearrangement links TRBV28 to TRBJ2-7, with 8 bases that match TRBD1. The V gene's germline CDR1 is MDHEN and CDR2 SYDVKM. The CDR3 is 15 amino acids. Germline trimming cut 10 bases from V and 7 bases from J; bases unmatched to any gene: 18. The CDR3 loop is CANSLTRDRLGEQYF. The DNA of the CDR3 is TGTGCCAACAGCCTAACCCGGGACAGGCTGGGGGAGCAGTACTTC.

The gene calls are TRBV5-1 and TRBJ1-4; D might be TRBD1 (6 bases). The length of the CDR3 is 13 residues. V was shortened by 4 bases and J by 8 bases, with 12 bases between the two germline ends. Looked up from germline, CDR1 is SGHRS and CDR2 is YFSETQ. The CDR3 here is CASSTSGTEKLFF. Here the CDR3 DNA reads TGCGCCAGCAGCACCTCCGGGACAGAAAAACTGTTTTTT.